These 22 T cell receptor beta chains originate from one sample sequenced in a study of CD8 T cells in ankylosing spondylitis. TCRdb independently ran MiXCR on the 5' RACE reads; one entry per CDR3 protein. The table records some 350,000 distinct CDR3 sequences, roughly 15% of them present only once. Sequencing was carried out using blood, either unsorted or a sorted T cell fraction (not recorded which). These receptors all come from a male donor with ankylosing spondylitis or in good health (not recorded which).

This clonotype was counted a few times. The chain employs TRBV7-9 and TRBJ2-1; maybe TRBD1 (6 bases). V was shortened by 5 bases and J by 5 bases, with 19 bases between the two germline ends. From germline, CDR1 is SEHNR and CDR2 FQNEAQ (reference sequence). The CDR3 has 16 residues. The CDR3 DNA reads TGTGCCAGCAGCCCCCCTGGCGGGTGGGGGCACAATGAGCAGTTCTTC. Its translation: CASSPPGGWGHNEQFF.

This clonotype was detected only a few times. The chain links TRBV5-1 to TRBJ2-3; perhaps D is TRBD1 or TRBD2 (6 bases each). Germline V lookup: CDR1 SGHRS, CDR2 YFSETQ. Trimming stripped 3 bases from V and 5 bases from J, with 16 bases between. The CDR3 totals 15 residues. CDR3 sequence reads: CASSSWGAAGDTQYF. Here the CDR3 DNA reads TGCGCCAGCAGCTCTTGGGGGGCGGCAGGAGATACGCAGTATTTT.

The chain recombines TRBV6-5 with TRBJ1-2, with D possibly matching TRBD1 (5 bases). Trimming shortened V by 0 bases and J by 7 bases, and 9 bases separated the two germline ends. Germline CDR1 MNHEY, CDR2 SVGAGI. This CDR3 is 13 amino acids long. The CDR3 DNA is TGTGCCAGCAGTTACTCGGACATCAGTGGCTACACCTTC. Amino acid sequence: CASSYSDISGYTF.

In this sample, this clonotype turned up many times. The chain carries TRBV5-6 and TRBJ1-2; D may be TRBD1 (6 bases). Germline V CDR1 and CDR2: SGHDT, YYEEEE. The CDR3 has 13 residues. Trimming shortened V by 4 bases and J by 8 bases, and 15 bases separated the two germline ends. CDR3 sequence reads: CASSLPGQGGYTF. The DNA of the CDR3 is TGTGCCAGCAGCCTTCCGGGACAAGGAGGCTACACCTTC.

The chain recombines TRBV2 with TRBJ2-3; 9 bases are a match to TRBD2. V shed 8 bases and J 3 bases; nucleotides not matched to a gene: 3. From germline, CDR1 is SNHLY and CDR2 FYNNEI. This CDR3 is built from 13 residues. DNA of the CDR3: TGTGCCAGCCAAAGCGGGAGGACAGATACGCAGTATTTT. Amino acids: CASQSGRTDTQYF.

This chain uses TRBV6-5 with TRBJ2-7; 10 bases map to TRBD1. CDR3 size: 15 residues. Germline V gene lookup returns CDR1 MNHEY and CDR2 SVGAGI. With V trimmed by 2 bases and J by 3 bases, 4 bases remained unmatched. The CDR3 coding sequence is TGTGCCAGCAGTTACGGAGGGACAGGGGTCTACGAGCAGTACTTC. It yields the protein CASSYGGTGVYEQYF.

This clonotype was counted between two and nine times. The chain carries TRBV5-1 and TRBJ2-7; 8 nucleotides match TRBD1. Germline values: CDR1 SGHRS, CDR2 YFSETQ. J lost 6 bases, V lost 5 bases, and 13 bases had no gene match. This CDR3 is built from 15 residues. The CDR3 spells CASRDTGGGVREQYF. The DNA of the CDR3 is TGCGCCAGCAGGGACACAGGGGGAGGTGTGCGCGAGCAGTACTTC.

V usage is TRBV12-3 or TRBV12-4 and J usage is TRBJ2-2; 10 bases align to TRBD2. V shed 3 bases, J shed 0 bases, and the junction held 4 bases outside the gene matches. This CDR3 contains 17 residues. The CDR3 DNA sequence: TGTGCCAGCAGTTTCTTAGCGGGGGGCTCGAACACCGGGGAGCTGTTTTTT. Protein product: CASSFLAGGSNTGELFF.

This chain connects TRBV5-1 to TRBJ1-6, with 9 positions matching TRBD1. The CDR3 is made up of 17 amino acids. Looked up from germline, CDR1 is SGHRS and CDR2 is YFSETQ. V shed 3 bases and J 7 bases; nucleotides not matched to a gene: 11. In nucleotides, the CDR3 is TGCGCCAGCAGCTACTCCGGACCGGGACAGGGAAATTCACCCCTCCACTTT. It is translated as CASSYSGPGQGNSPLHF.

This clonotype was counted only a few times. The CDR3 coding sequence is TGTGCCACCAGCACCCTTCAGGGCGGGGAGCTGTTTTTT. Residues: CATSTLQGGELFF. The chain is built from TRBV15 and TRBJ2-2; D may be TRBD1 (5 bases). V lost 4 bases and J 7 bases, leaving 10 bases between the germline ends. Per germline, CDR1 LNHNV and CDR2 YYDKDF (reference sequence). The CDR3 spans 13 residues.

The CDR3 bases are TGTGCCAGCAGCCAAGTTGCCTTATTACCGGGACTAGGTGCACATACGCAGTATTTT. As protein: CASSQVALLPGLGAHTQYF. The V and J genes are TRBV3-1 and TRBJ2-3; the match to TRBD2 covers 8 bases. The V and J ends lost 1 base and 7 bases, in that order; junction bases with no gene match: 19. The CDR3 runs to 19 residues. Germline CDR1 LGHDT, CDR2 YNNKEL (reference sequence).

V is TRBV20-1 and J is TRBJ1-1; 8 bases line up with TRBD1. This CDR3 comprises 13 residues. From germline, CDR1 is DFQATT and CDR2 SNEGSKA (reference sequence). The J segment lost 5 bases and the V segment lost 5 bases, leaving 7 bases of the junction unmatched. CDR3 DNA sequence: TGCAGTGCTTCCACAGGGGGAGGAACTGAAGCTTTCTTT. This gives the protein CSASTGGGTEAFF.

CDR3 DNA: TGTGCCAGCAGTCCTCCCGCCGGGACAGGTTCCTACAATGAGCAGTTCTTC. Translating gives CASSPPAGTGSYNEQFF. The V call is TRBV27, the J call TRBJ2-1; 8 nucleotides match TRBD1. Germline loops: CDR1 MNHEY, CDR2 SMNVEV (reference sequence). J lost 1 base, V lost 5 bases, and 10 bases had no gene match. The CDR3 contains 17 residues.

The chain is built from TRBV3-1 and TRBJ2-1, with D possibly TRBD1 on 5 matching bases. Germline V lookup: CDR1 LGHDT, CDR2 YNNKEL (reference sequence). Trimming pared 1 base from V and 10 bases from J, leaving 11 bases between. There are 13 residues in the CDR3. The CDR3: CASSQGGTSEQFF. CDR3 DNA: TGTGCCAGCAGCCAAGGGGGCACAAGCGAGCAGTTCTTC.

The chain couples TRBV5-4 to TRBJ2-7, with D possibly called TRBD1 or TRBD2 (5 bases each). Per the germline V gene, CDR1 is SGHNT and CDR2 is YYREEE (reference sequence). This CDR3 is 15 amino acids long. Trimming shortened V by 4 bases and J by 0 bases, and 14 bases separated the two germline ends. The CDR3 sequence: CASSGRDGNSYEQYF. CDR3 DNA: TGTGCCAGCAGCGGCCGGGACGGGAACTCCTACGAGCAGTACTTC.

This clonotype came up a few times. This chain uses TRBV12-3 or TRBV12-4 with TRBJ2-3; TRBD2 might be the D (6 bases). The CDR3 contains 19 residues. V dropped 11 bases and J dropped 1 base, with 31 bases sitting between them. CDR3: CAFSLRAPQRGSRTDTQYF. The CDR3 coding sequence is TGTGCCTTCAGCCTAAGGGCCCCCCAACGGGGGTCACGCACAGATACGCAGTATTTT.

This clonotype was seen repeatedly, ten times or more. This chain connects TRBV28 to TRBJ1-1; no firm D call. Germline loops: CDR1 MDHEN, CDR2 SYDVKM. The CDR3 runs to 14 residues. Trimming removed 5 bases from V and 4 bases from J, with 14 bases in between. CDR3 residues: CASSRAQVATEAFF. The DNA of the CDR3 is TGTGCCAGCAGTCGGGCTCAGGTGGCCACTGAAGCTTTCTTT.

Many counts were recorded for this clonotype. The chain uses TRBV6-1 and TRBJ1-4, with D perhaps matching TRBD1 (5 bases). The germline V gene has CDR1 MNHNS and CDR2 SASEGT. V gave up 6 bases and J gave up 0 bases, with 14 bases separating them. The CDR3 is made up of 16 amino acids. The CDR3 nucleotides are TGTGCCAGCAGCCGACAGTCGTATGCAACTAATGAAAAACTGTTTTTT. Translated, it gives CASSRQSYATNEKLFF.

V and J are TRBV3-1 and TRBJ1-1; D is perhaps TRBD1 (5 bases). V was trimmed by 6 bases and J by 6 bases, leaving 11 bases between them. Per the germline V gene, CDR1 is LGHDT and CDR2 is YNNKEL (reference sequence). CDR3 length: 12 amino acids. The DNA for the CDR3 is TGTGCCAGCAGGCAGGGTTTAGCTGAAGCTTTCTTT. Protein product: CASRQGLAEAFF. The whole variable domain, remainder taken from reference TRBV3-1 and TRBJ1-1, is DTAVSQTPKYLVTQMGNDKSIKCEQNLGHDTMYWYKQDSKKFLKIMFSYNNKELIINETVPNRFSPKSPDKAHLNLHINSLELGDSAVYFCASRQGLAEAFFGQGTRLTVV.

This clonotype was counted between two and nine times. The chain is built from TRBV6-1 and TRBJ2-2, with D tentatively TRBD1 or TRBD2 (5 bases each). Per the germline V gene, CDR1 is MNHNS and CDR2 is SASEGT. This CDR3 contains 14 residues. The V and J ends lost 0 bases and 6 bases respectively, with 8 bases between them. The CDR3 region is CASSEAGRSGELFF. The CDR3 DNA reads TGTGCCAGCAGTGAAGCGGGACGGTCCGGGGAGCTGTTTTTT.

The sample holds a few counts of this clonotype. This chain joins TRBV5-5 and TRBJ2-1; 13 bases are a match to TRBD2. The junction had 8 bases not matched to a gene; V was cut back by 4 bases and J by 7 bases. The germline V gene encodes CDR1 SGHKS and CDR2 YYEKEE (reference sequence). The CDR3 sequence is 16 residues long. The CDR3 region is CASSTGLAGVLNEQFF. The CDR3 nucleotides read TGTGCCAGCAGCACTGGACTAGCGGGAGTACTAAATGAGCAGTTCTTC.

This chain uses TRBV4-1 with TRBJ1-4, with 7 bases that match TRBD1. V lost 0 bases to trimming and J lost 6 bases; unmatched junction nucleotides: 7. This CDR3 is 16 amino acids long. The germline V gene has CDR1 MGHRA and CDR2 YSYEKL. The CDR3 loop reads CASSQEGETGYEKLFF. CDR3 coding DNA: TGCGCCAGCAGCCAAGAAGGGGAGACAGGGTATGAAAAACTGTTTTTT.